The entry below gives a single T cell receptor beta chain sequence along with its context. Original handling: Reference gene primer amplification in the assay estimated nucleated cell counts. This table comes from immunoSEQ multiplex PCR, and its TCRdb copy is limited to in-frame clones, with some not included. Clone size and the V and J calls come from that table; the DNA yielded D and trimming. The sample carries about 160,000 clones, about 87% recorded once. These data belong to a study of blood T cell repertoires in COVID-19. The overall study: The origin of the acute and convalescent COVID-19 samples was the United States, Italy and Spain. PBMCs, B-cell-depleted T cells, or T cells were the source of the cDNA or gDNA that made up the material.

Trimming left V 4 bases short and J 4 bases short, with 17 bases between. The CDR3 covers 15 residues. CDR1 is SGHRS, CDR2 YFSETQ, per germline. The source material was peripheral blood. The genes are TRBV5-1 and TRBJ1-2; possible D gene TRBD1, 5 bases. This receptor was taken from an older woman who had recovered from COVID-19. The CDR3, as DNA: TGCGCCAGCAGCAAAGGTCCGGGGGACCTCTATGGCTACACCTTC. Translating it yields CASSKGPGDLYGYTF.